This TCR beta chain was observed in a study of cytomegalovirus exposure and HLA in healthy donors. Whole-study findings and limits: Most TCR sequences were seen very rarely across donors, but some public TCRs occurred in many. Subsequent analysis showed first-cohort TCR clusters tending to co-occur in some 120 validation repertoires. Investigators reported 150 to 200 TCR beta chains as tied to cytomegalovirus.

The donors belonged to the roughly 110-subject validation cohort, separate from the approximately 700-subject first cohort. This table comes from immunoSEQ multiplex PCR, and its TCRdb copy is limited to in-frame clones, with some not included. The table lists over 110,000 clones, more than 75% of them singletons. Note on this clone: Its antigen remains unidentified.

The sequence was collected from a man between 18 and 29 years old in good health and CMV-seropositive. The sequencing sample was made of PBMCs.

CDR3 amino acids: CASKTSGSLETQYF. In DNA, the CDR3 is TGTGCCAGCAAGACTAGCGGGAGTTTGGAGACCCAGTACTTC. The V call is TRBV6-5, the J call TRBJ2-5, with 12 bases aligning to TRBD2. Germline V gene lookup returns CDR1 MNHEY and CDR2 SVGAGI. Losses at the gene ends were 7 bases for V and 5 bases for J; bases not matched to a gene: 5. The CDR3 sequence is 14 residues long.